What follows are 2 T cell receptor beta chains derived from one specimen sequenced in a study of T cells after yellow fever vaccination. TCRdb itself ran the 5' RACE reads through MiXCR, one entry per CDR3 protein. The table includes under 250,000 distinct CDR3 sequences, about 7.1% detected once. Material: CD4+ T cells sorted from PBMCs, obtained 15 days after the yellow fever booster vaccination. These receptors were collected from a man aged 25-40 years who received the YFV17D yellow fever vaccine.

This clonotype was seen a few times. In DNA form, the CDR3 reads TGTGCCAGCAGTCGAACCGTGGGGGTTACTAATGAAAAACTGTTTTTT. Translated, it gives CASSRTVGVTNEKLFF. The gene calls are TRBV5-6 and TRBJ1-4; a weak D match, TRBD1 (5 bases). Germline V CDR1 and CDR2: SGHDT, YYEEEE. This CDR3 is built from 16 residues. With 5 bases removed from V and 2 bases from J, the gap between germline ends came to 16 bases.

Only a few counts were recorded for this clonotype. CDR3 amino acids: CASSLVAGRGGTGELFF. In DNA form, the CDR3 reads TGTGCCAGCAGCTTAGTTGCGGGCCGGGGCGGCACCGGGGAGCTGTTTTTT. This chain joins TRBV7-2 and TRBJ2-2, with D possibly being TRBD1 or TRBD2 (5 bases each). Per the germline V gene, CDR1 is SGHTA and CDR2 is FQGNSA. The ends were cut back, 1 base at V and 4 bases at J, with 16 bases in the middle. The CDR3 totals 17 residues. The variable domain in full, completed from reference TRBV7-2 and TRBJ2-2, reads GAGVSQSPSNKVTEKGKDVELRCDPISGHTALYWYRQSLGQGLEFLIYFQGNSAPDKSGLPSDRFSAERTGGSVSTLTIQRTQQEDSAVYLCASSLVAGRGGTGELFFGEGSRLTVL.